This T cell receptor beta chain was identified during a study of T-cell reconstitution after alpha-beta-depleted transplantation in children. General study findings and limits: By one year post-transplant, T-cell counts and diversity largely arose from T cells that were newly produced. Surviving recipient T cells and thymic progenitors underlay high day-60 TCRbeta diversity in some patients.

The CDR3 has 16 amino acids. V was trimmed by 4 bases and J by 0 bases, leaving 14 bases between them. The germline V gene encodes CDR1 SGDLS and CDR2 YYNGEE. Using unique molecular identifiers, the investigators prepared the TCRbeta library. Via MiXCR, TCRdb re-called the PCR reads, giving one row per CDR3 protein. Of some 300,000 distinct CDR3 sequences in the sample, nearly 8% are singletons; the top ten hold approximately 9.6%. Concerning this clonotype itself: Its antigen is unidentified.

The chain carries TRBV9 and TRBJ1-3; D ambiguous. The sample consisted of peripheral blood, taken 360 days after TCRalphabeta/CD19-depleted stem cell transplant. This clonotype originated in a female patient aged 2 to 10 who had a stem cell transplant for Fanconi anemia, so the T cells may come from the graft donor. The CDR3 DNA is TGTGCCAGCAGCAACCGTAATATTGGCTCTGGAAACACCATATATTTT. Translated: CASSNRNIGSGNTIYF.